This T cell receptor (beta chain) was recovered during a study of persistence of HIV-infected CD4 T cells. Germline loops: CDR1 SGHTA, CDR2 FQGTGA. The J segment lost 4 bases and the V segment lost 5 bases, leaving 6 bases of the junction unmatched. This CDR3 contains 15 residues. Notes on this clone: Its matching antigen is unknown.

General study points: Antigen-responding cells were enriched for degenerate expanded CDR3beta sequences.

This was the immunoSEQ version 4 assay in survey mode. The data were produced by immunoSEQ multiplex PCR, yet TCRdb's version contains in-frame clones alone and is incomplete. Of 46,000 or so clones listed, 75% to 85% were seen once; the top ten hold 2.5% to 3.5%. Stimulation used around 10 ug/mL lysate from CMV-infected fibroblasts. Memory cells lacking CD40L and CD69 with high CD45RO were sorted. Material: CD4+ T cells sorted from PBMCs after 18-hour stimulation, obtained from a patient who received antiretroviral therapy. The chain uses TRBV7-3 and TRBJ2-1; 9 nucleotides agree with TRBD2. The clonotype comes from an adult man with HIV who was CMV-seropositive. CDR3 DNA: TGTGCCAGCAGCACAGGACTAGCGCAGTACAATGAGCAGTTCTTC. Amino acids: CASSTGLAQYNEQFF.